Shown below are 17 T cell receptor beta chains from a single sample sequenced in a study of immune evolution from preneoplasia to lung adenocarcinoma. Data came from immunoSEQ multiplex PCR; TCRdb stores just in-frame clones and leaves some out. The table has around 5,700 clones, approximately 75% seen once. What was sequenced was FFPE adjacent normal lung tissue. The receptors were gathered from a donor at least 70 years old with lung adenocarcinoma.

Here the CDR3 reads CASSLARTGGSDEQFF. DNA of the CDR3: TGCGCCAGCAGCTTGGCCCGGACAGGGGGCAGCGATGAGCAGTTCTTC. The chain has TRBV5-1 and TRBJ2-1; 11 bases agree with TRBD1. This CDR3 is built from 16 residues. V was pared by 0 bases and J by 8 bases, with 7 bases of the junction left unmatched. Germline CDR1 and CDR2: SGHRS and YFSETQ.

The genes are TRBV4-1 and TRBJ1-1, with D tentatively TRBD1 (5 bases). The CDR3 covers 17 residues. Germline V CDR1 and CDR2: MGHRA, YSYEKL. V was cut by 2 bases and J by 3 bases, with 19 bases left in between. The CDR3 reads CASSQLPPGTFDTEAFF. CDR3 nucleotide sequence: TGCGCCAGCAGCCAACTACCCCCCGGGACGTTTGACACTGAAGCTTTCTTT.

This rearrangement joins TRBV7-3 to TRBJ2-2; tentatively, D is TRBD1 (6 bases). Trimming shortened V by 8 bases and J by 0 bases, and 7 bases separated the two germline ends. The CDR3 totals 13 residues. Looked up from germline, CDR1 is SGHTA and CDR2 is FQGTGA. CDR3 bases: TGTGCCAGCGGGACATCGAACACCGGGGAGCTGTTTTTT. It translates to CASGTSNTGELFF.

This clone has a handful of counts. CDR3 nucleotides: TGTGCCAGTAGTATTGGGTCGGGGGATCGGTACGAGCAGTACTTC. This codes for CASSIGSGDRYEQYF. This sequence joins TRBV19 and TRBJ2-7; weak D call: TRBD2 (6 bases). The length of the CDR3 is 15 residues. Germline lookup yields CDR1 LNHDA and CDR2 SQIVND (reference sequence). V lost 3 bases and J 4 bases, leaving 16 bases between the germline ends.

The chain combines TRBV18 with TRBJ2-1; weak D call: TRBD2 (6 bases). Trimming removed 3 bases at V and 6 bases at J, with 12 bases between. Germline V CDR1 and CDR2: KGHSH, LQKENI. CDR3 size: 14 residues. CDR3 nucleotide sequence: TGTGCCAGCTCACCCCAGCGGGTTAGCAATGAGCAGTTCTTC. As protein: CASSPQRVSNEQFF.

The chain links TRBV5-4 to TRBJ1-1; 7 nucleotides agree with TRBD1. The length of the CDR3 is 14 residues. J lost 4 bases, V lost 4 bases, and 7 bases had no gene match. CDR1 is SGHNT, CDR2 YYREEE, per germline (reference sequence). CDR3: CASSPGQDPTEAFF. The DNA for the CDR3 is TGTGCCAGCAGCCCAGGACAGGACCCCACTGAAGCTTTCTTT.

The chain couples TRBV14 to TRBJ1-1, with D tentatively TRBD1 (6 bases). V shed 0 bases and J shed 4 bases, with 15 bases lying between them. CDR1 is SGHDN, CDR2 FVKESK, per germline. This CDR3 contains 16 residues. In DNA form, the CDR3 reads TGTGCCAGCAGCCAAGAACGGTCGGGGGCGGGCACTGAAGCTTTCTTT. Amino acid sequence: CASSQERSGAGTEAFF. The full variable domain, rest sourced from reference TRBV14 and TRBJ1-1, is EAGVTQFPSHSVIEKGQTVTLRCDPISGHDNLYWYRRVMGKEIKFLLHFVKESKQDESGMPNNRFLAERTGGTYSTLKVQPAELEDSGVYFCASSQERSGAGTEAFFGQGTRLTVV.

The rearrangement links TRBV7-2 to TRBJ2-7; D not certain. Germline V CDR1 and CDR2: SGHTA, FQGNSA. Trimming took 5 bases from V and 6 from J, leaving 11 bases between them. This CDR3 has 12 amino acids. CDR3 region: CASSHVWGEQYF. The CDR3 DNA reads TGTGCCAGCAGCCACGTTTGGGGCGAGCAGTACTTC.

The rearrangement links TRBV4-2 to TRBJ1-1; no reliable D call. Germline V gives CDR1 LGHNA, CDR2 YNFKEQ. V shed 0 bases and J shed 0 bases, with 2 bases lying between them. This CDR3 comprises 13 residues. The CDR3 DNA is TGTGCCAGCAGCCAAGAGCTGAACACTGAAGCTTTCTTT. Its protein is CASSQELNTEAFF.

V is TRBV30 and J is TRBJ1-1; D might be TRBD1 (5 bases). Germline V CDR1 and CDR2: GTSNPN, SVGIG (reference sequence). This CDR3 spans 13 amino acids. The V end was cut by 3 bases, the J end by 11 bases, with 19 bases between. The chain's CDR3 is CAWSLGASRWAFF. In DNA form, the CDR3 reads TGTGCCTGGAGCCTTGGGGCCTCAAGGTGGGCTTTCTTT.

The chain joins TRBV29-1 to TRBJ1-1; possibly TRBD1 for D (5 bases). Trimming removed 2 bases from V and 1 base from J, with 8 bases in between. This CDR3 has 13 amino acids. Germline assignment: CDR1 SQVTM and CDR2 ANQGSEA. This CDR3 is CSVEPGRNTEAFF. The CDR3 bases are TGCAGCGTTGAACCAGGGAGGAACACTGAAGCTTTCTTT.

This chain links TRBV25-1 with TRBJ2-5; D is possibly TRBD2 (5 bases). V was trimmed by 2 bases and J by 5 bases, leaving 12 bases between them. This CDR3 spans 14 amino acids. Germline values: CDR1 MGHDK, CDR2 SYGVNS. The DNA for the CDR3 is TGTGCCAGCAGTGAAGAGACTGAGGGTGAGACCCAGTACTTC. It encodes CASSEETEGETQYF.

The table lists this clone with a count of one. This chain uses TRBV11-2 with TRBJ2-7; D is unclear. Germline V gives CDR1 SGHAT, CDR2 FQNNGV. Trimming took 5 bases from V and 6 from J, leaving 11 bases between them. This CDR3 is built from 12 residues. The CDR3 nucleotides read TGTGCCAGCAGCGTCATAGTGCGCGAGCAGTACTTC. Translation: CASSVIVREQYF.

This rearrangement joins TRBV7-3 to TRBJ2-2; D possibly corresponds to TRBD1 (6 bases). The CDR3 extends over 15 amino acids. From germline, CDR1 is SGHTA and CDR2 FQGTGA. V shed 3 bases and J shed 2 bases, with 10 bases lying between them. The CDR3 sequence is CASSLGARNTGELFF. CDR3 DNA sequence: TGTGCCAGCAGCTTGGGGGCGCGAAACACCGGGGAGCTGTTTTTT.

This clone was seen just once. The chain carries TRBV2 and TRBJ2-5; either TRBD1 or TRBD2 may fit D (6 bases each). V was shortened by 7 bases and J by 3 bases, with 9 bases between the two germline ends. The length of the CDR3 is 12 residues. Germline V CDR1 and CDR2: SNHLY, FYNNEI. CDR3 DNA: TGTGCCAGCACGGGGGCCAAAGAGACCCAGTACTTC. Its protein product is CASTGAKETQYF.

The gene calls are TRBV7-2 and TRBJ2-1; TRBD1 matches 8 bases. V was pared by 5 bases and J by 3 bases, with 6 bases of the junction left unmatched. The CDR3 runs to 15 residues. Germline V gene sequence: CDR1 SGHTA, CDR2 FQGNSA. The CDR3: CASSPGQERYNEQFF. CDR3 DNA: TGTGCCAGCAGCCCGGGACAGGAACGCTACAATGAGCAGTTCTTC.

The chain combines TRBV25-1 with TRBJ2-3, with D unresolved. Trimming cost V 10 bases and J 2 bases, with 10 bases left between them. This CDR3 comprises 12 residues. Germline CDR1 reads MGHDK; CDR2 reads SYGVNS. The CDR3 spells CATARNTDTQYF. The CDR3 bases are TGTGCCACCGCCAGGAACACAGATACGCAGTATTTT.